This T cell receptor (beta chain) emerged from a study of beta chain features in type 1 diabetes. Turning to the study itself: Patients were similar to healthy donors in age and gender (as well as in cell yields). Examination covered fewer than 110 million sorted cells spanning all samples.

Of note for this clone: Its target is not known. Mismatch with germline at one junction end may stem from a read error.

The study's findings and limits: A moderate, significant TCRB CDR3 shortening appeared in type 1 diabetes across four CD4+ subsets.

CDR1 is SSHAT, CDR2 FNYEAQ, per germline (reference sequence). The CDR3 spans 15 residues. As every portion of the isolated RNA was reverse transcribed, the sequencing read expressed TCRB transcripts. Profiling relied on immunoSEQ multiplex PCR, and the TCRdb table lists in-frame clones only, not all of them. The top ten clones hold 0.29% of a sample with approximately 52,000 clones, under 75% of them seen once. The source of this sequence is a woman aged 30 to 39 with type 1 diabetes. V usage is TRBV7-7 and J usage is TRBJ2-1; 10 bases align to TRBD1. The sample consisted of stem cell memory CD4+ T cells from blood. DNA of the CDR3: TGTGCTAGCAGCTTAGGACAGGGGGATTACAATGAGCAGTTCTTC. Its protein product is CASSLGQGDYNEQFF.